These T cell receptor beta chains were read from a single sample in a study of shared clonotypes between healthy human individuals. TCRdb's copy holds only in-frame clones and misses some; the assay was immunoSEQ multiplex PCR. This repertoire shows approximately 2.3 million clones, more than 85% found once; its top ten account for 0.3% to 0.4%. Sequencing input: naive CD4+ T cells from PBMCs. The source of these receptors is a man aged 18 to 30 in good health. Some clones in this sample may be carry-over from other donors' samples. Each CDR3 is given without its conserved first and last residue. Each record gives: D gene, J gene, V gene, CDR3 protein. A D gene is named only where the DNA matches it firmly.

TRBD2,TRBJ2-1,TRBV4-3,ASSQRVGTSTYNEQF
.,TRBJ2-5,TRBV18,ASSPGVEETQY
.,TRBJ1-5,TRBV18,ASSPYQGGQPQH
TRBD2,TRBJ2-3,TRBV11-3,ASSPGLAGADTQY
.,TRBJ2-7,TRBV5-8,AGGYEQY
.,TRBJ2-3,TRBV29-1,SVEGVGHTDTQY
.,TRBJ1-2,TRBV18,ASSPPERAGGYT
.,TRBJ2-3,TRBV7-2,ASSVSYTDTQY
.,TRBJ2-3,TRBV18,ASSPPRPAASTDTQY
TRBD1,TRBJ2-3,TRBV28,ASSEPGQASTDTQY
.,TRBJ1-1,TRBV9,ASSLWGNTEAF
.,TRBJ1-1,TRBV7-3,ASSSTRNTEAF
TRBD1,TRBJ1-2,TRBV28,ASSPRDREVHGYT
TRBD2,TRBJ2-7,TRBV27,ASSAYLAGGQYEQY
.,TRBJ2-1,TRBV28,ASSQKIPGEQF
TRBD2,TRBJ2-1,TRBV6-5,ASSLGLAGHNEQF
.,TRBJ2-2,TRBV7-6,ASSLAGGTGELF
TRBD1,TRBJ1-4,TRBV9,ASSKDRGQGREKLF
.,TRBJ2-7,TRBV5-1,ASSLTGSHSYEQY
TRBD1,TRBJ1-2,TRBV27,ASRMQGAGGYT
.,TRBJ2-5,TRBV27,ASSLLPTVEIQY
.,TRBJ2-1,TRBV5-1,ASSLPDRTLGDEQF
TRBD1,TRBJ1-1,TRBV6-6,ASSFPGGAAEAF
TRBD1,TRBJ2-3,TRBV7-3,ASSLTGFTDTQY
TRBD2,TRBJ2-4,TRBV7-3,ATSAGGGQNIQY
TRBD2,TRBJ2-3,TRBV15,ATSASGRTDTQY
.,TRBJ1-1,TRBV5-1,ASSLAPAFIGTEAF
.,TRBJ2-2,TRBV6-1,ASSAQQAPGELF
TRBD1,TRBJ2-7,TRBV29-1,SVDGTGQGHEQY
.,TRBJ2-1,TRBV6-5,ASSYEPSGVKF
.,TRBJ1-1,TRBV28,ASTWGGRGTEAF
.,TRBJ1-3,TRBV6-1,ASAAPESSGNTIY
.,TRBJ1-5,TRBV6-6,ASSYSPRGNQPQH
TRBD2,TRBJ2-1,TRBV28,ASRPRAPGGRQF
.,TRBJ2-7,TRBV7-9,ASSVYRVDEQY
.,TRBJ2-1,TRBV4-1,ASSHGVAVGNEQF
.,TRBJ2-1,TRBV9,ASSVAGPGYNEQF
.,TRBJ2-2,TRBV5-8,ASRRTGELF
TRBD2,TRBJ2-5,TRBV7-9,ASSLPQAGLQETQY
.,TRBJ1-4,TRBV30,AWSVLPLNEKLF
.,TRBJ1-1,TRBV5-8,ASSFQSFGSTEAF
.,TRBJ1-1,TRBV19,ASSIVTGPAF
.,TRBJ1-1,TRBV5-1,ASSSTWGRVNTEAF
.,TRBJ2-7,TRBV11-3,ASSLDGLIQY
.,TRBJ1-5,TRBV5-6,ASSLRGTEPQH